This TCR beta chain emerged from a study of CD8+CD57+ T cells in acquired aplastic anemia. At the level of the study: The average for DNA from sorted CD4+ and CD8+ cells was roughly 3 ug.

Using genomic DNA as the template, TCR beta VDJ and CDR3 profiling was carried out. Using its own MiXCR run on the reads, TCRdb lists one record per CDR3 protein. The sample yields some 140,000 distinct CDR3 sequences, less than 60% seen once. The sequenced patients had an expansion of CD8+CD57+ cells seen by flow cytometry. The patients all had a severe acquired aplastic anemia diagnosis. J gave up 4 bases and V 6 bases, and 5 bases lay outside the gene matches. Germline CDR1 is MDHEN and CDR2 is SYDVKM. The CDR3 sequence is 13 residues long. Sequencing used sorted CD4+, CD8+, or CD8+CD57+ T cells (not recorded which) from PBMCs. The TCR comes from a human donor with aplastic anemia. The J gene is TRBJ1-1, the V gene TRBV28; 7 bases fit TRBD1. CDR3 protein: CASREQGTTEAFF. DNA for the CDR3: TGTGCCAGCAGGGAACAGGGGACCACTGAAGCTTTCTTT.